The present T cell receptor (beta chain) was sequenced within a study of T cell repertoires in aging, cancer and after chemotherapy. TRB rearrangements spanning V, D and J were amplified using mixed TRB-A/B primers. TCRdb reanalysed the multiplex PCR reads using MiXCR and keeps one entry per CDR3 protein. The sample shows about 6,700 distinct CDR3 sequences, 53% of them seen only once. The template was genomic DNA from peripheral blood, not RNA. This clonotype was picked up a small number of times. The receptor's source is a human donor with a solid tumor. The sample consisted of blood.

For the CDR3, the DNA is TGCAGTGCTAGGGAGCTCAGGGGGATGACTGAAGCTTTCTTT. This encodes CSARELRGMTEAFF. The chain has TRBV20-1 and TRBJ1-1; 7 bases match TRBD1. With 3 bases clipped from V and 5 bases from J, the junction kept 9 bases outside the gene matches. The CDR3 is 14 amino acids. Per the germline V gene, CDR1 is DFQATT and CDR2 is SNEGSKA (reference sequence).